In this sample, the clone carrying this T cell receptor (beta chain) turned up many times. By 5'RACE with 10-nucleotide random UMIs, the cDNA was made. Via MiXCR, TCRdb re-called the 5' RACE reads, giving one row per CDR3 protein. The sample lists approximately 58,000 distinct CDR3 sequences, roughly 8.4% seen once, with 1.5% to 2% in the top ten. The sample comes from a study of neurological immune-mediated disorders. Time point noted: longitudinal time-point 3. Where libraries were unsorted, they were derived from 2 million PBMCs stored at -80 degrees C. The CDR3 consists of 16 residues. The germline V gene encodes CDR1 SGHRS and CDR2 YFSETQ. V was trimmed by 7 bases and J by 5 bases, leaving 24 bases between them.

The receptor's source is a woman in her thirties or forties in good health. The chain recombines TRBV5-1 with TRBJ2-5; weak D call: TRBD1 (7 bases). Sequencing was performed on PBMCs. The CDR3 DNA is TGCGCCAGCGGACCCTTCTCGACAGGGAGGTCCGAGACCCAGTACTTC. This translates into CASGPFSTGRSETQYF.